This TCR beta chain was sequenced for a study of cytomegalovirus exposure and HLA in healthy donors. Trimming stripped 3 bases from V and 5 bases from J, with 10 bases between. CDR1 is SGHAT, CDR2 FQNNGV, per germline. The CDR3 sequence is 13 residues long. Primers for the PCR totalled 60 Vbeta and 13 Jbeta. Some clones are missing from TCRdb's copy, which holds only in-frame ones; the method was immunoSEQ multiplex PCR. The data show tens of thousands of clones, 70% to 80% seen once. J is TRBJ2-5 and V is TRBV11-2; the D gene is possibly TRBD1 (6 bases). The sample comprised PBMCs. This sequence was found in a young man in good health and CMV-seronegative. As DNA, the CDR3 is TGTGCCAGCAGCTTGGGGGCGAGGGAGACCCAGTACTTC. Its protein product is CASSLGARETQYF.